The 27 T cell receptor beta chains listed next were all sequenced from one sample in a study of molecular identifiers for immune sequencing clone quantification. MiXCR, applied by TCRdb to the PCR reads, yields one record per CDR3 protein. The table has about 510,000 distinct CDR3 sequences, about 25% seen once. The sequenced sample was naive CD8+ T cells from blood, with Jurkat cell RNA spiked in. Subset: FACS-sorted CD8+CD4-CCR7+CD45RA+ naive T cells. Receptor source: a human donor in good health. Some libraries in this study had Jurkat cell RNA spiked in.

As regards this clonotype: The junction does not match germline at one end; this may be a read error. This sequence joins TRBV3-1 and TRBJ1-1; maybe TRBD1 (5 bases). The CDR3 spans 15 residues. Germline assignment: CDR1 LGHDT and CDR2 YNNKEL (reference sequence). In DNA, the CDR3 is TGTGCCAGCAGCTCTTCGGGGGGGATGAACACTGAAGCTCTCTTT. As protein: CASSSSGGMNTEALF.

This clonotype was found a few times. The chain has TRBV10-2 and TRBJ2-3; the D is unclear. The CDR3 covers 11 residues. Germline CDR1 reads WSHSY; CDR2 reads SAAADI. V dropped 3 bases and J dropped 4 bases, with 2 bases sitting between them. The CDR3 here is CASSESDTQYF. The DNA of the CDR3 is TGCGCCAGCAGTGAATCAGATACGCAGTATTTT.

On this clonotype: Since a much larger clone is just one base distant, this may be a read error. The chain carries TRBV2 and TRBJ1-5; no clear D gene. The CDR3 totals 19 residues. The germline V gene has CDR1 SNHLY and CDR2 FYNNEI. V lost 1 base to trimming and J lost 2 bases, with 21 bases between them. The CDR3 nucleotides are TGTGCCAGCAGTGAAGAAGAAGGGAGTCGGGGTTATTGCAATCAGCCCCAGCATTTT. Translated: CASSEEEGSRGYCNQPQHF.

This clonotype has a count of ten or more. The chain links TRBV7-2 to TRBJ1-1, with 9 bases aligning to TRBD1. CDR3 length: 14 amino acids. Per germline, CDR1 SGHTA and CDR2 FQGNSA. The ends lost 4 bases at V and 10 bases at J; junction bases unmatched: 10. CDR3 protein: CASSSGTGRISAFF. The CDR3 DNA follows: TGTGCCAGCAGCTCGGGGACAGGGCGAATTTCAGCTTTCTTT.

The J gene is TRBJ2-3, the V gene TRBV19; no clear D. Germline assignment: CDR1 LNHDA and CDR2 SQIVND (reference sequence). Trimming left V 3 bases short and J 4 bases short, with 8 bases between. The CDR3 is 13 amino acids. CDR3 sequence reads: CASSMGKADTQYF. CDR3 bases: TGTGCCAGTAGTATGGGGAAAGCAGATACGCAGTATTTT. The full variable domain, with the rest looked up from reference TRBV19 and TRBJ2-3, is DGGITQSPKYLFRKEGQNVTLSCEQNLNHDAMYWYRQDPGQGLRLIYYSQIVNDFQKGDIAEGYSVSREKKESFPLTVTSAQKNPTAFYLCASSMGKADTQYFGPGTRLTVL.

V and J are TRBV27 and TRBJ2-2, with D possibly matching TRBD2 (5 bases). The V end lost 6 bases, the J end lost 7 bases, and 15 bases lay between the germline ends. Germline values: CDR1 MNHEY, CDR2 SMNVEV (reference sequence). The CDR3 runs 14 residues. The CDR3 is CASSLTPRVGELFF. CDR3 nucleotide sequence: TGTGCCAGCAGCTTGACCCCGAGGGTCGGGGAGCTGTTTTTT.

This clonotype was seen at least ten times. The V gene is TRBV14, the J gene TRBJ1-1, with no clear D. The CDR3 is 11 residues long. The V gene lost 4 bases and the J gene lost 10 bases, with 10 bases spanning the gap. CDR1 and CDR2 (germline): SGHDN, FVKESK. The CDR3: CASSLGRAAFF. CDR3 sequence (DNA): TGTGCCAGCAGCCTTGGACGGGCAGCTTTCTTT. The entire variable domain, with the rest obtained from reference TRBV14 and TRBJ1-1, is as follows: EAGVTQFPSHSVIEKGQTVTLRCDPISGHDNLYWYRRVMGKEIKFLLHFVKESKQDESGMPNNRFLAERTGGTYSTLKVQPAELEDSGVYFCASSLGRAAFFGQGTRLTVV.

CDR3 in DNA: TGTGCCAGCAGCACCATTTCTAGCCTGTGGCAGTTCTTC. This sequence encodes CASSTISSLWQFF. This chain joins TRBV7-9 and TRBJ2-1; D possibly corresponds to TRBD2 (5 bases). V was pared by 5 bases and J by 12 bases, with 17 bases between. The CDR3 consists of 13 residues. Germline V gene data show CDR1 as SEHNR and CDR2 as FQNEAQ (reference sequence).

Remarks on this clonotype: This may stem from a read error, because a much larger clone lies one nucleotide away. A read error is likely, as this CDR3 ends without the conserved phenylalanine or tryptophan. The CDR3 DNA follows: TGCGCCAGCAGTGAGTCGAGGACGCGGGCTTTCTCT. This sequence encodes CASSESRTRAFS. The chain employs TRBV10-2 and TRBJ1-1; no firm D call. V dropped 0 bases and J dropped 11 bases, with 10 bases sitting between them. Germline V gene lookup returns CDR1 WSHSY and CDR2 SAAADI. This CDR3 comprises 12 residues.

The sample holds many counts of this clonotype. V and J are TRBV4-3 and TRBJ2-3; TRBD1 agrees at 7 bases. Germline V gene lookup returns CDR1 LGHNA and CDR2 YSLEER. This CDR3 region has 16 residues. Trimming at V came to 8 bases and at J to 2 bases, leaving 13 bases not matched to a gene. The CDR3 protein is CASGQPGQTITDTQYF. In DNA form, the CDR3 reads TGCGCCAGCGGACAACCGGGACAGACAATCACAGATACGCAGTATTTT.

This clonotype has only one observation. The genes are TRBV4-3 and TRBJ1-1; 11 bases agree with TRBD1. The V segment lost 4 bases and the J segment 1 base; nucleotides outside the gene matches: 5. The germline V gene encodes CDR1 LGHNA and CDR2 YSLEER. The CDR3 extends over 16 amino acids. CDR3 residues: CASSPIGTGGNTEAFF. CDR3 bases: TGCGCCAGCAGCCCGATAGGGACAGGGGGGAACACTGAAGCTTTCTTT.

The sample holds many counts of this clonotype. In DNA, the CDR3 is TGTGCCAGCAGCCGCCGCCAGCCAGTAGCGGAGACCCAGTACTTC. Translation gives CASSRRQPVAETQYF. This chain connects TRBV28 to TRBJ2-5; a possible D gene is TRBD2 (5 bases). The germline V and J ends were trimmed by 6 bases and 5 bases, with 19 bases remaining between them. The CDR3 extends over 15 amino acids. Germline CDR1 MDHEN, CDR2 SYDVKM. Filled out from reference TRBV28 and TRBJ2-5, the complete variable domain reads DVKVTQSSRYLVKRTGEKVFLECVQDMDHENMFWYRQDPGLGLRLIYFSYDVKMKEKGDIPEGYSVSREKKERFSLILESASTNQTSMYLCASSRRQPVAETQYFGPGTRLLVL.

As regards this clonotype: A much larger clone lies a single base off, so this may be a read error. The V gene is TRBV6-6, the J gene TRBJ1-4, with D tentatively TRBD1 (5 bases). The CDR3 spans 13 residues. The germline CDR1 and CDR2 sequences are MNHNY and SVGAGI (reference sequence). V was clipped by 8 bases and J by 6 bases, with 13 bases between them. The CDR3 protein is CASGRGTDEKLFF. In DNA form, the CDR3 reads TGTGCCAGCGGACGCGGGACCGATGAAAAACTGTTTTTT.

In the case of this clonotype: A read error may be the cause here, since a much bigger clone is one base away. This likely comes from a read error, as the CDR3 has no conserved phenylalanine or tryptophan at its end. The chain carries TRBV28 and TRBJ1-5; D unclear. The germline V gene has CDR1 MDHEN and CDR2 SYDVKM. This CDR3 contains 14 residues. The V end lost 10 bases, the J end lost 1 base, and 14 bases lay between the germline ends. In nucleotides, the CDR3 is TGTGCCACCCCCCGGGCTCCAAGCAATCAGCCCCAGCATCTT. This codes for CATPRAPSNQPQHL.

This clonotype was picked up many times. V usage is TRBV5-5 and J usage is TRBJ2-3, with D possibly TRBD2 on 5 matching bases. V was cut by 3 bases and J by 0 bases, with 11 bases left in between. The CDR3 contains 15 residues. In germline, CDR1 is SGHKS, CDR2 YYEKEE (reference sequence). The CDR3 DNA reads TGTGCCAGCAGCTCTGGAGCGGCTAGCACAGATACGCAGTATTTT. Protein sequence: CASSSGAASTDTQYF.

This clonotype came up a few times. CDR3 coding DNA: TGCAGCGTTGAAGTAGCGGACAGCACAGATACGCAGTATTTT. It is translated as CSVEVADSTDTQYF. This chain joins TRBV29-1 and TRBJ2-3; tentative D call: TRBD2 (6 bases). The germline V gene has CDR1 SQVTM and CDR2 ANQGSEA. Trimming pared 1 base from V and 0 bases from J, leaving 8 bases between. The CDR3 extends over 14 amino acids.

The chain combines TRBV20-1 with TRBJ2-5; 10 bases match TRBD2. CDR3 length equals 14 residues. J gave up 2 bases and V 1 base, and 1 base lay outside the gene matches. Germline V gene sequence: CDR1 DFQATT, CDR2 SNEGSKA (reference sequence). The CDR3 reads CSARVSGGQETQYF. The CDR3 coding sequence is TGCAGTGCTAGAGTTAGCGGGGGGCAAGAGACCCAGTACTTC.

This chain joins TRBV21-1 and TRBJ2-5; TRBD1 was called by the table and not checked on the DNA. TRBV21-1 is a pseudogene locus. The CDR3 has 17 amino acids. In DNA, the CDR3 is TGTGCCAGCAGCCAAAATTTGGGACAGGTTAACCAAGAGACCCAGTACTTC. Amino acid sequence: CASSQNLGQVNQETQYF.

This clonotype was seen more than once but under ten times. The J gene is TRBJ2-7, the V gene TRBV6-6, with 7 nucleotides matching TRBD1. Germline-derived CDR1 and CDR2 are MNHNY and SVGAGI (reference sequence). Trimming cost V 7 bases and J 5 bases; bases outside gene matches: 11. This CDR3 region has 14 residues. Here the CDR3 reads CASNPETGIDEQYF. DNA for the CDR3: TGTGCCAGCAACCCGGAGACAGGGATCGACGAGCAGTACTTC.

Concerning this clonotype: A much bigger clone sits one base away, suggesting this may be a read error. V and J are TRBV7-2 and TRBJ2-7; D is perhaps TRBD1 or TRBD2 (6 bases each). The CDR3 extends over 17 amino acids. The V gene's germline CDR1 is SGHTA and CDR2 FQGNSA. V lost 5 bases and J 1 base, leaving 21 bases between the germline ends. The DNA of the CDR3 is TGTGCCAGCAGCGTAGGGCAATCGGGGGCTTGGTCCTACGAGCAGTACTTC. Its translation is CASSVGQSGAWSYEQYF.

This clonotype was seen only a few times. V gene TRBV4-3 combines with J gene TRBJ2-1, with 13 nucleotides matching TRBD2. Trimming removed 2 bases from V and 12 bases from J; junction bases left unmatched: 7. The V gene's germline CDR1 is LGHNA and CDR2 YSLEER. There are 15 residues in the CDR3. The CDR3 loop reads CASSQTGLAGSAQFF. The CDR3 DNA is TGCGCCAGCAGCCAAACGGGACTAGCGGGGTCGGCGCAGTTCTTC.

A few counts support this clonotype. This chain links TRBV12-3 or TRBV12-4 with TRBJ2-1; TRBD2 might be the D (7 bases). This CDR3 has 15 amino acids. V lost 6 bases and J lost 5, with 17 bases in between. In nucleotides, the CDR3 is TGTGCCAGCAGCCCTTGGGGGGGCGGGAACAATGAGCAGTTCTTC. Protein sequence: CASSPWGGGNNEQFF.

The sample holds many counts of this clonotype. This chain uses TRBV4-1 with TRBJ2-3; 7 nucleotides align to TRBD1. V was pared by 0 bases and J by 2 bases, with 2 bases of the junction left unmatched. Germline V gene sequence: CDR1 MGHRA, CDR2 YSYEKL. The CDR3 has 15 residues. The CDR3 DNA follows: TGCGCCAGCAGCCAAGACAGGGGGAACACAGATACGCAGTATTTT. Amino acid sequence: CASSQDRGNTDTQYF.

V usage is TRBV15 and J usage is TRBJ2-3, with 7 positions matching TRBD2. Germline lookup yields CDR1 LNHNV and CDR2 YYDKDF (reference sequence). The CDR3 runs to 15 residues. J was trimmed by 2 bases and V by 5 bases; bases with no gene match: 7. CDR3: CATSVTSETTDTQYF. In DNA form, the CDR3 reads TGTGCCACCAGCGTAACTAGCGAAACCACAGATACGCAGTATTTT.

This clonotype was picked up many times. The J gene is TRBJ1-5, the V gene TRBV4-3; TRBD1 might be the D (5 bases). This CDR3 comprises 16 residues. V was clipped by 4 bases and J by 0 bases, with 13 bases between them. Per germline, CDR1 LGHNA and CDR2 YSLEER. The CDR3 is CASSPSWDGSNQPQHF. Written as DNA, the CDR3 is TGCGCCAGCAGCCCATCCTGGGACGGTAGCAATCAGCCCCAGCATTTT.

This clonotype has at least ten counts. The chain links TRBV7-9 to TRBJ2-3; the D gene is possibly TRBD2 (6 bases). This CDR3 has 14 residues. Germline CDR1 is SEHNR and CDR2 is FQNEAQ (reference sequence). Trimming removed 5 bases at V and 5 bases at J, with 14 bases between. CDR3 in DNA: TGTGCCAGCAGCCTACTCCAGGGAGGAGATACGCAGTATTTT. Its protein product is CASSLLQGGDTQYF.

Details on this clonotype: This could be a read error, since a much larger clone is one nucleotide away. The V call is TRBV20-1, the J call TRBJ1-1; no definite D call. The germline gives CDR1 DFQATT, CDR2 SNEGSKA (reference sequence). V was pared by 6 bases and J by 10 bases, with 15 bases between. The CDR3 runs 11 residues. DNA of the CDR3: TGCAGTGCCACCCCCAGGTCTGGAGCTTTCTTT. Its protein is CSATPRSGAFF.